The source of this TCR beta chain is a study of cytomegalovirus exposure and HLA in healthy donors. General observations from the study: Associated with cytomegalovirus, according to the listing, were about 160 TCR beta chains. Accurate HLA-A and HLA-B prediction from TCR beta sequences was reported for most subjects. Analyses of presence/absence relied on an assumption of roughly uniform sequencing depth across donors.

Comments on this clone: Its antigen is as yet unknown.

Those who donated were healthy bone marrow donors. The V gene's germline CDR1 is SGHKS and CDR2 YYEKEE (reference sequence). The CDR3 is made up of 17 amino acids. The V gene lost 2 bases and the J gene lost 0 bases, with 12 bases spanning the gap. The PCR employed 60 Vbeta primers together with 13 Jbeta primers. Repertoires were generated with immunoSEQ multiplex PCR, while TCRdb's copy carries only in-frame clones and drops some. The data show approximately 190,000 clones, 82% seen once. The J gene is TRBJ1-6, the V gene TRBV5-5; possible D gene TRBD1, 5 bases. The receptor was isolated from a woman aged 18-30 years in good health and CMV-seronegative. Specimen: PBMCs. The CDR3 protein is CASSLGTVYSYNSPLHF. In nucleotides, the CDR3 is TGTGCCAGCAGCTTAGGGACTGTATACTCCTATAATTCACCCCTCCACTTT.